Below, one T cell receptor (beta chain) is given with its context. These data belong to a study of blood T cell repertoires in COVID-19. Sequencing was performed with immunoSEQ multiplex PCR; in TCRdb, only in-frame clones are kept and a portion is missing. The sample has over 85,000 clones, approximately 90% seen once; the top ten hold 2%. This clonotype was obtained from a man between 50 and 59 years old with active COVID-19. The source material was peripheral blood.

This CDR3 reads CASSLTGPTGELFF. The DNA for the CDR3 is TGCGCCAGCAGCTTGACAGGTCCGACCGGGGAGCTGTTTTTT. This chain links TRBV5-1 with TRBJ2-2, with a possible D match to TRBD1 (5 bases). Germline CDR1 reads SGHRS; CDR2 reads YFSETQ. The CDR3 spans 14 residues. The ends were cut back, 1 base at V and 5 bases at J, with 9 bases in the middle.